This T cell receptor (beta chain) was identified in a study of patients and donors after allogeneic stem cell transplantation. TCRdb re-called the RT-PCR reads with MiXCR, one entry per CDR3 protein. The repertoire holds some 24,000 distinct CDR3 sequences, with 35% to 45% as singletons. CDR3 size: 15 residues. V was pared by 1 base and J by 1 base, with 7 bases between. Germline assignment: CDR1 LGHNA and CDR2 YNFKEQ. The sequenced sample consisted of blood, either unsorted or a sorted T cell fraction (not recorded which). This TCR came from a human donor who was either an allogeneic HSCT recipient or a stem cell or donor lymphocyte infusion donor (not recorded which). It is not recorded whose cells these are; they may come from a transplant donor. The V call is TRBV4-2, the J call TRBJ2-2; the D is unclear. CDR3 residues: CASSQGPLNTGELFF. CDR3 DNA sequence: TGTGCCAGCAGCCAAGGGCCGTTGAACACCGGGGAGCTGTTTTTT.